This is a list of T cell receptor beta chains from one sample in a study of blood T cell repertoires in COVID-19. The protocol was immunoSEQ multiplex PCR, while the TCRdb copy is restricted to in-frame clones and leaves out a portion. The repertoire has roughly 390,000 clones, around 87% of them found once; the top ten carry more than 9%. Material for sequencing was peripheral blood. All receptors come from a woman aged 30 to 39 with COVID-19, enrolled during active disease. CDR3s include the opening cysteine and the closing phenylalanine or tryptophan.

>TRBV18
CASSPDRGSTNEKLFF
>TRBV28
CASSEPGQGQETQYF
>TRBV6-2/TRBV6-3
CASSSPGLAGLNEQFF
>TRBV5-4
CASRLRGGTEAFF
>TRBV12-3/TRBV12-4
CASSLQGAETQYF
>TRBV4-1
CASSPGPGLAGVYNEQFF
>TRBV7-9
CASIGGEKLFF
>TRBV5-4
CASSRSGPHGETQYF
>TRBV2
CASSEAGYGYTF
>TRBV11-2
CASSLGREYNEQFF
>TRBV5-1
CASSPLTSGYNEQFF
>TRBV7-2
CASSPQGDREQYF
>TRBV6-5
CASSTRGSSYNEQFF
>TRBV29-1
CSGGRDRDTGELFF
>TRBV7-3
CASSSQSGETQYF
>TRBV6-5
CASSYREGTGELFF
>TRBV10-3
CAISLWRGDTQYF
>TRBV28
CASKLAEEYNEQFF
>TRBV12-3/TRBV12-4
CASSPTYGYTF
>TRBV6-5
CASRTGVVYEQYF
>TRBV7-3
CASSQGPLVGGTEAFF
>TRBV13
CASSPQQGDEQFF
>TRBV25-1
CASSWTGKNIQYF
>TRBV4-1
CASSRQGYTEAFF
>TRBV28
CASSQDNLAGENEQFF
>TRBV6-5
CASSYSTRGRGELFF
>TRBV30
CAWSRRELGEQFF
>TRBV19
CASTAGPGAQPQHF
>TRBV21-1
CASSNRQGKSF
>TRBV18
CATRTPNTGELFF
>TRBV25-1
CASSEWTVGYTF
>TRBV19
CASKTGNTEAFF
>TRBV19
CASSMQGMNTEAFF
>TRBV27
CASSSPGTGSYEQYF
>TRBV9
CASRSGANEKLFF
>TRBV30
CAFRDTYEQYF
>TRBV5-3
CARNHGGQPQHF
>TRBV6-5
CASSDWTGGAGELFF
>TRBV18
CASSPLEGSNNGYTF
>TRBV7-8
CASSLLLSQSKETQYF
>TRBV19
CASSRRTGGLYEQYF
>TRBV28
CASRLPGLGAHEQFF
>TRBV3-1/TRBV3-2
CASSQSLMYGGNTIYF
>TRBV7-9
CASGTSEKQYF
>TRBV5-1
CASSYAGLAGGVNEQFF
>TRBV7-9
CASSRGGLAGVPYEQYF
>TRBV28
CASSSTGRTNEKLFF
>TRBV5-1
CASSPLAGVDTQYF
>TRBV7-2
CASSLASHAAFF
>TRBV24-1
CATRAGPNTGELFF
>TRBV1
CTSSQVGTSESTQYF